These T cell receptor beta chains were read from a single sample in a study of T cells after posttransplantation cyclophosphamide. Only in-frame clones appear in the TCRdb table, and some are missing; sequencing was by immunoSEQ multiplex PCR. In total the sample includes 44,000 or so clones, none of them seen once. The sample consisted of PBMCs. Receptors were obtained from a man aged 35-49 years in good health, CMV-negative, and a related stem cell transplant donor. CDR3s include the opening cysteine and the closing phenylalanine or tryptophan. The D gene is left open where the match is weak. Rows may omit the clone size; those that give it use once, few, many or a size class.

>.|many|TRBJ2-3|TRBV28
TGTGCCAGCAGTTTTAGCGGAAGGACAGGCCCCACAGATACGCAGTATTTT
CASSFSGRTGPTDTQYF
>TRBD1|many|TRBJ1-1|TRBV25-1
TGTGCCAGCAGGGGGACAGGTCGGGACACTGAAGCTTTCTTT
CASRGTGRDTEAFF
>.|many|TRBJ2-2|TRBV15
TGTGCCACCAGCAGATCTCGGGGGACCGGGGAGCTGTTTTTT
CATSRSRGTGELFF
>.|few|TRBJ2-7|TRBV27
TGTGCCAGCAAACCGGGACAAGAGACCTACGAGCAGTACTTC
CASKPGQETYEQYF
>.|many|TRBJ1-5|TRBV18
TGTGCCAGCTCACCGGGAGGAGGCTACCAGCATTTT
CASSPGGGYQHF
>.|many|TRBJ1-3|TRBV28
TGTGCCAGCAGTTCTGGGGGGTTCGGAAACACCATATATTTT
CASSSGGFGNTIYF
>TRBD1|many|TRBJ2-7|TRBV27
TGTGCCAGCAGTTTGTCGGGACAGTTGTTAGCGATCTCCTACGAGCAGTACTTC
CASSLSGQLLAISYEQYF
>TRBD2|many|TRBJ2-1|TRBV5-1
TGCGCCAGCAGCTTGGGCGGGGGGGAGCAGTTCTTC
CASSLGGGEQFF
>.|many|TRBJ2-3|TRBV27
TGTGCCAGCAGTCGGGCTAACGAGGGGGTAGGTACGCAGTATTTT
CASSRANEGVGTQYF
>.|many|TRBJ1-1|TRBV7-3
TGTGCCAGCCGAGCAGGGAACGCGAACACTGAAGCTTTCTTT
CASRAGNANTEAFF
>TRBD2|many|TRBJ2-1|TRBV19
TGTGCCAGTAGTTTTTCGACTAGCGGGAGGTTCAATGAGCAGTTCTTC
CASSFSTSGRFNEQFF
>TRBD2|many|TRBJ2-6|TRBV13
TGTGCCAGCAGCTCGGACCTAGCGGGAGGTTCTGGGGCCAACGTCCTGACTTTC
CASSSDLAGGSGANVLTF
>TRBD2|many|TRBJ2-3|TRBV14
TGTGCCAGCAGCCAAGTTGGGACTGCCCCGGGACTAGCGTATTTT
CASSQVGTAPGLAYF
>TRBD2|many|TRBJ2-5|TRBV9
TGTGCCAGCAGCCCCGGACTAGCTGAAGAGACCCAGTACTTC
CASSPGLAEETQYF
>.|many|TRBJ2-3|TRBV7-9
TGTGCCAGCAGCTTAGGGCCTAGCGCGAGCACAGATACGCAGTATTTT
CASSLGPSASTDTQYF
>.|.|TRBJ1-1|TRBV6-5
TGTGCCAGCACCACGGGGAGTGAAGCTTTCTTT
CASTTGSEAFF
>TRBD1|many|TRBJ2-2|TRBV7-9
TGTGCCAGCAGCCCCGGACAGGGGACCGGGGAGCTGTTTTTT
CASSPGQGTGELFF
>.|many|TRBJ2-7|TRBV9
TGTGCCAGCAGCGTAGGGAGCGGCACCTACGAGCAGTACTTC
CASSVGSGTYEQYF
>.|many|TRBJ1-1|TRBV28
TGTGCCAGCAGTTTAGGAGGGTTCAACACTGAAGCTTTCTTT
CASSLGGFNTEAFF
>TRBD1|many|TRBJ2-7|TRBV27
TGTGCCAGCAGTTCTAGACAGGGGACTTCCTACGAGCAGTACTTC
CASSSRQGTSYEQYF
>.|many|TRBJ2-7|TRBV19
TGTGCCAGTACGGGGTCACACTACGAGCAGTACTTC
CASTGSHYEQYF
>.|many|TRBJ1-2|TRBV5-5
TGTGCCAGCAGCTTGTTCCTCGATAGGGGCTATGGCTACACCTTC
CASSLFLDRGYGYTF
>.|many|TRBJ1-2|TRBV30
TGTGCCTGGAGTGTGAAGGGAGGCTATGGCTACACCTTC
CAWSVKGGYGYTF
>.|many|TRBJ1-1|TRBV2
TGTGCCACCCGGACAGACACTGAAGCTTTCTTT
CATRTDTEAFF
>.|many|TRBJ2-5|TRBV12-5
TGTGCTAGTAGGGGGGGGTCAGAGACCCAGTACTTC
CASRGGSETQYF
>TRBD2|many|TRBJ2-3|TRBV10-3
TGTGCCATCAGTGAAGGATCTGCGGGAGGGGGCACAGATACGCAGTATTTT
CAISEGSAGGGTDTQYF
>TRBD1|many|TRBJ1-1|TRBV29-1
TGCAGCGTTGCGGCAGGGGGGAACACTGAAGCTTTCTTT
CSVAAGGNTEAFF
>TRBD2|many|TRBJ2-1|TRBV28
TGTGCCAGCAGTTCATACGATAGCGGGACCTACAATGAGCAGTTCTTC
CASSSYDSGTYNEQFF
>.|many|TRBJ2-2|TRBV5-8
TGTGCCAGCAGCTCTGGAGCCGGGGAGCTGTTTTTT
CASSSGAGELFF
>TRBD2|many|TRBJ2-7|TRBV9
TGTGCCAGCAGCGTAGGAGCGGGAGGGGACGAGCAGTACTTC
CASSVGAGGDEQYF
>TRBD1|many|TRBJ1-2|TRBV6-5
TGTGCCAGCGGAAGACAGGGGGCCTATGGCTACACCTTC
CASGRQGAYGYTF
>TRBD2|many|TRBJ2-1|TRBV19
TGTGCCAGTAGTAGACTAGCGGAGCCCAATGAGCAGTTCTTC
CASSRLAEPNEQFF
>.|many|TRBJ2-6|TRBV19
TGTGCCAGCTCTACCTTCTCTGGGGCCAACGTCCTGACTTTC
CASSTFSGANVLTF